This T cell receptor (beta chain) appears in the sequencing data of a study of blood T cell repertoires in COVID-19. Study as a whole: PBMCs, B-cell-depleted T cells, or T cells were the source of the cDNA or gDNA that made up the material.

Germline V gives CDR1 MNHEY, CDR2 SMNVEV (reference sequence). The CDR3 covers 17 residues. Between the trimmed V and J ends, which lost 5 bases and 0 bases, there was a span of 17 bases. Authors' processing steps: Counts of nucleated cells, estimated from reference gene primer amplification, were obtained. Generated by immunoSEQ multiplex PCR, the TCRdb table keeps only in-frame clones and is missing some. V, J and clone size reflect that table, while D and trimming were determined from the DNA. The data hold fewer than 400,000 clones, with around nine tenths observed a single time. All recovered Cohort 3 donors got two negative PCRs, got clearance, or saw symptom resolution.

This chain links TRBV27 with TRBJ2-4; TRBD2 is a possible D gene (5 bases). The sequencing input was PBMCs or T cells enriched from blood (not recorded which). The receptor comes from a man aged 60 to 75 who had recovered from COVID-19. CDR3 nucleotide sequence: TGTGCCAGCAGTAGTTTAAGGAGGCTTCTAGCCAAAAACATTCAGTACTTC. Translation: CASSSLRRLLAKNIQYF.